The 8 T cell receptor beta chains presented below share a single source sample, sequenced in a study of graft-versus-host responses after intestinal transplantation. Their antigen targets remain unknown. Only in-frame clones appear in the TCRdb table, and some are missing; sequencing was by immunoSEQ multiplex PCR. The sample lists 85,000 to 130,000 clones, about 88% occurring once. The sample in question was unstimulated CD4+ T cells sorted from spleen or lymph node cells, obtained before intestinal transplant. Source of these receptors: a human donor who received an intestinal transplant.

The rearrangement joins TRBV7-3 to TRBJ2-5; D may be TRBD2 (6 bases). CDR1 and CDR2 from the germline V gene are SGHTA and FQGTGA. The ends were cut back, 0 bases at V and 1 base at J, with 6 bases in the middle. This CDR3 is 14 amino acids long. CDR3 loop: CASSLTSGQETQYF. Here the CDR3 DNA reads TGTGCCAGCAGCTTAACTAGCGGCCAAGAGACCCAGTACTTC. Complete variable domain (other parts from reference TRBV7-3 and TRBJ2-5): GAGVSQTPSNKVTEKGKYVELRCDPISGHTALYWYRQSLGQGPEFLIYFQGTGAADDSGLPNDRFFAVRPEGSVSTLKIQRTERGDSAVYLCASSLTSGQETQYFGPGTRLLVL.

The V call is TRBV5-1, the J call TRBJ2-7; possibly TRBD1 for D (5 bases). The CDR3 length is 13 residues. Germline V gives CDR1 SGHRS, CDR2 YFSETQ. V lost 5 bases and J 1 base, leaving 10 bases between the germline ends. The CDR3 loop is CASRQDTSYEQYF. CDR3 sequence (DNA): TGCGCCAGCAGACAGGACACGTCCTACGAGCAGTACTTC.

The V and J genes are TRBV15 and TRBJ2-7; no reliable D call. This CDR3 has 14 amino acids. Trimming pared 3 bases from V and 3 bases from J, leaving 12 bases between. Germline CDR1 is LNHNV and CDR2 is YYDKDF (reference sequence). CDR3 loop: CATSRDQMDYEQYF. CDR3 DNA: TGTGCCACCAGCAGGGACCAGATGGACTACGAGCAGTACTTC. Combining the CDR3 with reference TRBV15 and TRBJ2-7 gives the whole variable domain DAMVIQNPRYQVTQFGKPVTLSCSQTLNHNVMYWYQQKSSQAPKLLFHYYDKDFNNEADTPDNFQSRRPNTSFCFLDIRSPGLGDTAMYLCATSRDQMDYEQYFGPGTRLTVT.

V and J are TRBV5-6 and TRBJ2-2; the match to TRBD2 covers 9 bases. The CDR3 totals 16 residues. V lost 5 bases, J lost 5 bases, and 10 bases stayed unmatched. The germline V gene encodes CDR1 SGHDT and CDR2 YYEEEE. CDR3 in amino acids: CASSLSLAGPTGELFF. The CDR3 coding sequence is TGTGCCAGCAGTTTGTCTCTAGCGGGACCGACCGGGGAGCTGTTTTTT.

V is TRBV6-6 and J is TRBJ2-5; D is ambiguous. The CDR3 totals 11 residues. The V and J ends lost 8 bases and 4 bases respectively, with 8 bases between them. Germline CDR1 MNHNY, CDR2 SVGAGI (reference sequence). This chain's CDR3 is CASALRETQYF. DNA of the CDR3: TGTGCCAGCGCTCTACGAGAGACCCAGTACTTC.

The sample holds many counts of this clone. V usage is TRBV4-1 and J usage is TRBJ2-3, with 9 bases fitting TRBD2. The CDR3 contains 15 residues. V was clipped by 1 base and J by 8 bases; unmatched bases: 7. Germline CDR1 reads MGHRA; CDR2 reads YSYEKL. Here the CDR3 DNA reads TGCGCCAGCAGCCAAGTTGGCGCTAGCGGGGCTACGCAGTATTTT. This gives the protein CASSQVGASGATQYF.

This CDR3 is CASIEDRGSGAQHF. The CDR3 region has the DNA TGTGCCAGCATAGAGGACAGGGGGTCGGGGGCCCAGCATTTT. The chain carries TRBV28 and TRBJ1-5; 10 positions match TRBD1. The CDR3 contains 14 residues. The junction had 11 bases not matched to a gene; V was cut back by 7 bases and J by 11 bases. The germline V gene has CDR1 MDHEN and CDR2 SYDVKM.

The chain couples TRBV2 to TRBJ2-1; D is unclear. Germline V gives CDR1 SNHLY, CDR2 FYNNEI. Trimming shortened V by 7 bases and J by 0 bases, and 16 bases separated the two germline ends. The CDR3 extends over 16 amino acids. CDR3 nucleotides: TGTGCCAGCAAGGGAAAGCTCAGGAGCTCCTACAATGAGCAGTTCTTC. Its protein is CASKGKLRSSYNEQFF.